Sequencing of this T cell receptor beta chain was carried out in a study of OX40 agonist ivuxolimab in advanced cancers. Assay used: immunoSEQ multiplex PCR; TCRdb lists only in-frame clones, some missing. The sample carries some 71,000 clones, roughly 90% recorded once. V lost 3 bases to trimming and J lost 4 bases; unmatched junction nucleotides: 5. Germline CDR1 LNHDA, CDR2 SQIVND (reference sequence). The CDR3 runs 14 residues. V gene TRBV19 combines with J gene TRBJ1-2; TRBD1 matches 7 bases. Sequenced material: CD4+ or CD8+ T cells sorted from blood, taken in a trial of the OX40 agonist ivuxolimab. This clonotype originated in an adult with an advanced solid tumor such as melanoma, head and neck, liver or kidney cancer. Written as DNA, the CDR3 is TGTGCCAGTAGTATTTCGGCAGGGGGCTATGGCTACACCTTC. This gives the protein CASSISAGGYGYTF.